This T cell receptor beta chain was found in a study of blood T cell repertoires in COVID-19. Study overall: T cells, B-cell-depleted T cells, or PBMCs supplied cDNA or gDNA.

CDR3 length equals 16 residues. Trimming at V came to 6 bases and at J to 0 bases, leaving 11 bases not matched to a gene. Germline assignment: CDR1 SQVTM and CDR2 ANQGSEA. Generated by immunoSEQ multiplex PCR, the TCRdb table keeps only in-frame clones and is missing some. The table includes under 70,000 clones, about 82% detected once. This sequence originates from a human donor in a cohort sampled during active COVID-19. The rearrangement uses TRBV29-1 and TRBJ2-4; 7 positions match TRBD1. The sample comprised peripheral blood. The CDR3 protein is CSVLRGGTVAKNIQYF. CDR3 in DNA: TGCAGCGTCCTCAGAGGGGGCACAGTAGCCAAAAACATTCAGTACTTC.